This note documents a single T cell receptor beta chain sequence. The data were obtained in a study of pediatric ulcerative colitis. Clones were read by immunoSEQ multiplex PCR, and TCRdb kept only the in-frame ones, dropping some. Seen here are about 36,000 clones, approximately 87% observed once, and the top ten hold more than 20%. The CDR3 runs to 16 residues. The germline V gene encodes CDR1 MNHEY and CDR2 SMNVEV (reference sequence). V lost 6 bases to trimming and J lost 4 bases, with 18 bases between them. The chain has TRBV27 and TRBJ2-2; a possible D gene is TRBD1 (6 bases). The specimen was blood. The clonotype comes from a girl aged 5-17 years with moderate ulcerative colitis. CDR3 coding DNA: TGTGCCAGCAGCGTCTCTCAGGGGCAAGCCACCGGGGAGCTGTTTTTT. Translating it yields CASSVSQGQATGELFF.